The T cell receptor (beta chain) described here comes from a study of memory CD4+ T cells and cytomegalovirus serostatus. Study summary: This sample comes from healthy Belgian adults, eight or nine CMV seropositive, approximately 22 seronegative.

Single viable CD3+CD4+CD8-CD45RO+ cells were sorted as the memory CD4+ T cells. The CDR3 loop spans 14 amino acids. Germline V lookup: CDR1 ENHRY, CDR2 SYGVKD. Trimming pared 8 bases from V and 3 bases from J, leaving 17 bases between. Findings of the study overall: Of 150 to 200 reported CMV TCRbeta sequences, 67 were found in memory CD4+ repertoires. Median bootstrapped AUC for CMV status was about 0.94 originally, less than 0.93 US-trained.

The table came from immunoSEQ multiplex PCR; TCRdb's copy has only in-frame clones and leaves some out. The sample records 45,000 or so clones, roughly three quarters being singletons. Comment on this clone: Its antigen is still unknown.

The sequencing input was memory CD4+ T cells from blood. The rearrangement uses TRBV10-3 and TRBJ2-7, with D tentatively TRBD2 (7 bases). This TCR derives from an adult in good health and CMV-seronegative. In DNA form, the CDR3 reads TGTGCCATCGGGGGGGCTAGCTCGAACTACGAGCAGTACTTC. Protein: CAIGGASSNYEQYF.